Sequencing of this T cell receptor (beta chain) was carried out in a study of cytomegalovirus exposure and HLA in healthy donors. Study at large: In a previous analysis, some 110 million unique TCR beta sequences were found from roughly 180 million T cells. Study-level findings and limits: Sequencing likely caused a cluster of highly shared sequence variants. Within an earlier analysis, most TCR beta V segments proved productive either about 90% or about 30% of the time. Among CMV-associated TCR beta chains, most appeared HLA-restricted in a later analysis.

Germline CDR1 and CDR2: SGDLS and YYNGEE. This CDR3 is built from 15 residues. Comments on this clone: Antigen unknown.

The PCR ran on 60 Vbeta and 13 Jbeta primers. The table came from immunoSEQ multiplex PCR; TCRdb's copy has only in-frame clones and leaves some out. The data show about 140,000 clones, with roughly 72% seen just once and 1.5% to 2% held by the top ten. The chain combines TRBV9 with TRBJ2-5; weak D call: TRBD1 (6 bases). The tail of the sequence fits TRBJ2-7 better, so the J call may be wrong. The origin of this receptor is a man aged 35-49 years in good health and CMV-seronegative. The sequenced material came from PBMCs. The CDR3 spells CASSPVGAGFGEQYF. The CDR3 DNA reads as TGTGCCAGCAGCCCTGTGGGGGCAGGGTTCGGCGAGCAGTACTTC.